This TCR beta chain stems from a study of cytomegalovirus exposure and HLA in healthy donors. CDR3 length: 16 residues. The germline V gene has CDR1 GTSNPN and CDR2 SVGIG (reference sequence). Trimming cost V 1 base and J 4 bases; bases outside gene matches: 6. The PCR employed 60 Vbeta primers together with 13 Jbeta primers. Clones were read by immunoSEQ multiplex PCR, and TCRdb kept only the in-frame ones, dropping some. The table shows some 110,000 clones, with approximately 80% occurring only once. Study results and caveats: Later analysis indicated greater clonal expansion among HLA-associated TCR beta chains than among equally common other chains. Fewer N-insertions than the approximately 680-donor mean were reportedly shown by an Asian-associated ancestry cluster in a later analysis. About 87% or about 30% of the time was how often most TCR beta V segments were productive, according to an earlier analysis.

This clone has a single count. Antigen unknown. The rearrangement links TRBV30 to TRBJ2-3; the match to TRBD2 covers 12 bases. The sample comprised PBMCs. The TCR comes from a woman aged 18-29 years in good health and CMV-seropositive. Written as DNA, the CDR3 is TGTGCCTGGAGTGCCCCTAGCGGGAGGGACGCAGATACGCAGTATTTT. It yields the protein CAWSAPSGRDADTQYF.